This T cell receptor (beta chain) derives from a study of radiotherapy plus CTLA-4 blockade in lung cancer. Overall study: In 18% of patients, objective responses were seen; 25% to 40% had disease control.

Trimming removed 7 bases from V and 1 base from J; junction bases left unmatched: 5. The length of the CDR3 is 14 residues. In germline, CDR1 is MNHNY, CDR2 SVGAGI (reference sequence). Concerning this clone itself: What it recognizes is unknown.

Using immunoSEQ multiplex PCR, the repertoire was profiled, and TCRdb retains in-frame clones only, with some absent. This table has about 120,000 clones, 85% to 90% appearing once. Findings and caveats of the study: Radiotherapy with ipilimumab was followed by blood expansion of tumor-derived clones. Alongside interferon-beta, early blood T cell clone dynamics were reportedly the best predictor of response.

The material was peripheral blood, obtained from a patient treated with radiotherapy plus ipilimumab. V is TRBV6-6 and J is TRBJ1-1, with TRBD1 identical over 8 bases. This sequence originates from a human donor with non-small cell lung cancer that progressed on radiotherapy plus ipilimumab. The CDR3 sequence is CASKKGQGNTEAFF. In DNA, the CDR3 is TGTGCCAGCAAGAAAGGACAGGGGAACACTGAAGCTTTCTTT.